This TCR beta chain derives from a study of sequential checkpoint blockade in melanoma (dated by TCRdb to the late 2010s). General notes on the study: Using 1:1 randomization, the trial assigned patients either to first-line nivolumab followed by ipilimumab (arm A) or to ipilimumab followed by nivolumab (arm B). Maintenance nivolumab was given following each of the two trial sequences.

TCRbeta CDR3 regions were immunosequenced from genomic DNA with the immunoSEQ Assay. Prior to high-throughput sequencing, genomic DNA was amplified by bias-controlled multiplex PCR. The study's own analysis went as follows. To quantify the absolute abundance of each unique TCRbeta CDR3 region, the sequences were collapsed and filtered. Clonality was defined as 1 minus Pielou's evenness and was calculated using productive rearrangements only. A previously published method was used to identify clones with significantly greater frequencies in on-treatment samples than in baseline samples. The table was pulled from immuneACCESS by TCRdb, which kept in-frame rearrangements only. Such tables lose some clones; where checked, under half of the loss comes from unresolved V genes, and the rest has no known cause. From that table come the V and J calls and clone size; the DNA was used to work out D and trimming. Here the sample has about 15,000 clones; roughly 71% occur a single time. Of the sample, about an eighth is held by the ten largest clones.

Paper-wide results and their limitations: Validation of the response-prediction model combining TCR metrics and mutation burden is needed in larger, independent patient cohorts.

The junction shows trimming of 0 bases on V and 6 bases on J, and the gene matches do not reach 4 bases of it. CDR1 and CDR2 are read off the germline V gene (reference sequence) as MNHEY and SMNVEV. There are 14 amino acids in the CDR3, from cysteine to phenylalanine inclusive. Just the 42-base CDR3 DNA is kept, in frame starting at base 1. The label giving this sample's treatment or condition can be read as: randomized to nivolumab then ipilimumab (arm A) or the reverse (arm B). None of the trial patients had been given prior DNA-damaging chemotherapy. A FACS Aria II flow cytometer was used to sort live CD3+CD8+ cells that were negative for CD19 and CD56 from thawed PBMCs. Samples were obtained from patients with melanoma enrolled in CheckMate 064, a randomized, open-label phase II trial of sequential checkpoint blockade. Leukapheresis was used to collect peripheral blood mononuclear cells, which were then purified with Ficoll-Paque and frozen in human serum with about 10% DMSO. Immediately after sorting, the purity of the sorted blood CD3+CD8+ cells was confirmed to be >95%, and DNA was then extracted.

On this clone itself: Its specific antigen is unknown. The sample holds no much larger clone one base away, and base qualities are not on file.

The source was CD8+ T cells sorted from blood (inferred from file names), collected from a patient given nivolumab and ipilimumab in sequence. This receptor was identified in a human donor with melanoma. This chain joins TRBV27 to TRBJ1-1; TRBD1 matches 7 bases in the middle. The base sequence is TGTGCCAGCAGTTTATCTCAGGGGGGACCTGAAGCTTTCTTT. Protein translation: CASSLSQGGPEAFF.